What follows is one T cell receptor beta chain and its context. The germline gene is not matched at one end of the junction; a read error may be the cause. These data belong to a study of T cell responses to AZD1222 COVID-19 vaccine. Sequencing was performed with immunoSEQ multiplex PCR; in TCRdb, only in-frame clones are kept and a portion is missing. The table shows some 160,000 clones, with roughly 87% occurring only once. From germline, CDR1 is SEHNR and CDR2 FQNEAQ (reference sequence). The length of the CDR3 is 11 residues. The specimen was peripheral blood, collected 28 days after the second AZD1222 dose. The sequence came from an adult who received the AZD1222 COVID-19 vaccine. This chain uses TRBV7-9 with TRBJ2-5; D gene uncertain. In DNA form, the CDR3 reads TGTGCCAGCACCTTAGGAGAGACCCAGTACTTC. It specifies CASTLGETQYF.